These T cell receptor beta chains were read from a single sample in a study of cytomegalovirus exposure and HLA in healthy donors. Sequencing used immunoSEQ multiplex PCR; TCRdb keeps in-frame clones, though not all of them. This table has about 170,000 clones, 86% appearing once. Source material: PBMCs. These TCRs come from a man younger than 35 in good health and CMV-seropositive. The CDR3 runs from the conserved cysteine through the conserved F or W. D genes are given only for firm matches. Clone size, where shown, is once, few, many, or a class for clones that have expanded.

V	size	D	J	CDR3	DNA
TRBV27	-	TRBD2	TRBJ2-1	CASSDDSGGAWEQFF	TGTGCCAGCAGCGATGACAGCGGGGGGGCATGGGAGCAGTTCTTC
TRBV4-1	once	TRBD2	TRBJ2-5	CASSQRLAGGRQETQYF	TGCGCCAGCAGCCAGCGGTTAGCGGGAGGGCGACAAGAGACCCAGTACTTC
TRBV10-3	-	-	TRBJ1-2	CAISGGADGYTF	TGTGCCATCAGCGGGGGGGCGGATGGCTACACCTTC
TRBV2	-	-	TRBJ2-5	CATRGKTQYF	TGTGCCACCCGAGGGAAGACCCAGTACTTC
TRBV2	-	-	TRBJ1-3	CASSEGEYSGNTIYF	TGTGCCAGCAGTGAGGGAGAATACTCTGGAAACACCATATATTTT
TRBV5-1	-	-	TRBJ2-3	CASSLDRADTDTQYF	TGCGCCAGCAGCTTGGACAGGGCTGACACAGATACGCAGTATTTT
TRBV7-2	-	TRBD1	TRBJ1-6	CASSLGIIGQGDSPLHF	TGTGCCAGCAGCTTAGGAATAATAGGGCAGGGGGATTCACCCCTCCACTTT
TRBV4-3	once	-	TRBJ2-7	CASSQDRGYEQYF	TGCGCCAGCAGCCAAGATCGGGGCTACGAGCAGTACTTC
TRBV29-1	-	TRBD1	TRBJ1-1	CSGRQGEVEAFF	TGCAGCGGTAGACAGGGCGAGGTTGAAGCTTTCTTT
TRBV6-6	-	-	TRBJ1-2	CASSVGGGSYGYTF	TGTGCCAGCAGCGTGGGAGGTGGAAGCTATGGCTACACCTTC
TRBV19	-	-	TRBJ2-1	CASRVRVARYNEQFF	TGTGCCAGTCGGGTGCGGGTAGCTAGGTACAATGAGCAGTTCTTC
TRBV7-2	-	TRBD2	TRBJ2-7	CASSSGGVYEQYF	TGTGCCAGCAGCTCCGGGGGGGTCTACGAGCAGTACTTC
TRBV15	-	TRBD1	TRBJ1-5	CATSGKGQTSSNQPQHF	TGTGCCACCAGCGGGAAGGGACAGACTTCTAGCAATCAGCCCCAGCATTTT
TRBV27	-	-	TRBJ1-2	CASSLLEGYGYTF	TGTGCCAGCAGTTTATTGGAGGGCTATGGCTACACCTTC
TRBV30	few	-	TRBJ1-2	CARSTQGYGYTF	TGTGCCAGGTCAACCCAGGGGTATGGCTACACCTTC
TRBV6-6	-	TRBD1	TRBJ1-1	CASLRGLFAEAFF	TGTGCCTCTCTCAGGGGGCTTTTCGCTGAAGCTTTCTTT
TRBV12-5	-	TRBD1	TRBJ1-1	CASGSVTGVNTEAFF	TGTGCTAGTGGTTCAGTAACAGGGGTGAACACTGAAGCTTTCTTT
TRBV9	-	-	TRBJ2-3	CASSPRLSTDTQYF	TGTGCCAGCAGCCCGCGCTTGAGCACAGATACGCAGTATTTT
TRBV13	-	-	TRBJ1-1	CASSLGTGTAFF	TGTGCCAGCAGCTTAGGGACAGGTACAGCTTTCTTT
TRBV6-4	-	-	TRBJ2-3	CASSDRETDTQYF	TGTGCCAGCAGTGACAGGGAGACAGATACGCAGTATTTT
TRBV7-9	-	TRBD2	TRBJ2-7	CASSSGGDIYEQYF	TGTGCCAGCAGCTCCGGGGGGGACATATACGAGCAGTACTTC
TRBV25-1	-	TRBD1	TRBJ2-5	CASSRTGGETQYF	TGTGCCAGCAGCAGGACAGGGGGAGAGACCCAGTACTTC
TRBV18	few	-	TRBJ1-5	CASSPAGTQPQHF	TGTGCCAGCTCACCAGCCGGGACACAGCCCCAGCATTTT
TRBV7-8	-	TRBD1	TRBJ1-5	CASPITMRDRVVGVGQPQHF	TGTGCCAGCCCTATCACCATGCGGGACAGGGTCGTTGGGGTAGGTCAGCCCCAGCATTTT
TRBV2	-	-	TRBJ1-6	CASSEVGDNSPLHF	TGTGCCAGCAGTGAGGTCGGGGATAATTCACCCCTCCACTTT
TRBV6-5	few	TRBD1	TRBJ2-7	CASKRTGSYEQYF	TGTGCCAGCAAGAGGACAGGGTCCTACGAGCAGTACTTC
TRBV9	-	TRBD1	TRBJ1-3	CASSVAGGGVGGNTIYF	TGTGCCAGCAGCGTAGCCGGAGGGGGCGTAGGAGGAAACACCATATATTTT
TRBV14	-	-	TRBJ1-4	CASSQITGFATNEKLFF	TGTGCCAGCAGCCAAATTACGGGGTTTGCAACTAATGAAAAACTGTTTTTT
TRBV11-2	-	TRBD1	TRBJ2-7	CASSLDRGYEQYF	TGTGCCAGCAGCTTAGACAGGGGGTACGAGCAGTACTTC
TRBV5-1	-	-	TRBJ2-1	CASSPKVRDEQFF	TGCGCCAGCAGCCCCAAAGTGAGGGATGAGCAGTTCTTC
TRBV28	-	-	TRBJ2-7	CASSFERGQLGYEQYF	TGTGCCAGCAGTTTCGAACGAGGACAGCTGGGCTACGAGCAGTACTTC
TRBV6-1	-	-	TRBJ2-3	CASRQEPDTQYF	TGTGCCAGCAGACAAGAACCGGATACGCAGTATTTT
TRBV27	-	TRBD1	TRBJ1-4	CASRPGQGNEKLFF	TGTGCCAGCAGGCCGGGACAGGGTAATGAAAAACTGTTTTTT
TRBV7-9	-	-	TRBJ2-1	CASSLQGWRDEQFF	TGTGCCAGCAGCTTACAGGGTTGGAGAGATGAGCAGTTCTTC